These 24 T cell receptor beta chains were all obtained from the same sample, sequenced in a study of T cell changes during pregnancy in multiple sclerosis. TCRdb's table, derived via immunoSEQ multiplex PCR, lists solely in-frame clones and lacks some. The data contain approximately 88,000 clones, approximately 92% of them seen just once; the ten biggest clones take up 3.5% to 4.5%. The sequences come from peripheral blood, collected in the first trimester of pregnancy. The receptors here all came from a female donor with multiple sclerosis, enrolled in a pregnancy study.

The chain carries TRBV9 and TRBJ1-1; tentative D call: TRBD1 (5 bases). V was cut by 2 bases and J by 1 base, with 12 bases left in between. The CDR3 loop spans 15 amino acids. Germline V gives CDR1 SGDLS, CDR2 YYNGEE. The CDR3 spells CASSVGPGKNTEAFF. The CDR3 DNA is TGTGCCAGCAGCGTGGGTCCAGGGAAGAACACTGAAGCTTTCTTT.

This chain joins TRBV13 and TRBJ1-4; 10 positions agree with TRBD1. This CDR3 is 16 amino acids long. Germline CDR1 is PRHDT and CDR2 is FYEKMQ (reference sequence). The V segment lost 5 bases and the J segment 7 bases; nucleotides outside the gene matches: 10. In nucleotides, the CDR3 is TGTGCCAGCAGCCTCGGGACAGGGGTGCGGGTTGAAAAACTGTTTTTT. It translates to CASSLGTGVRVEKLFF.

The genes are TRBV6-1 and TRBJ1-5, with 9 nucleotides matching TRBD1. Germline V gene data show CDR1 as MNHNS and CDR2 as SASEGT. With 2 bases clipped from V and 6 bases from J, the junction kept 5 bases outside the gene matches. This CDR3 comprises 15 residues. The CDR3 DNA reads TGTGCCAGCAGTGAAAGGGACAGGGAAGGTCAGCCCCAGCATTTT. This encodes CASSERDREGQPQHF.

CDR3 DNA: TGCGCCAGCAGCCAAGTAGGGAGGGAAACTAATGAAAAACTGTTTTTT. Its translation: CASSQVGRETNEKLFF. This chain connects TRBV4-1 to TRBJ1-4; D remains ambiguous. V lost 1 base, J lost 1 base, and 10 bases lay in between. CDR1 and CDR2 from the germline V gene are MGHRA and YSYEKL. This CDR3 contains 16 residues.

The chain joins TRBV11-1 to TRBJ2-5; 10 bases are shared with TRBD1. The CDR3 loop spans 14 amino acids. Germline lookup yields CDR1 SGHAT and CDR2 FQDESV (reference sequence). The V gene end was trimmed by 5 bases and the J gene end by 5 bases; junction bases not matched to a gene: 5. CDR3 sequence reads: CASSHRDRGETQYF. CDR3 sequence (DNA): TGTGCCAGCAGCCACCGGGACAGGGGTGAGACCCAGTACTTC.

This clone has only a few counts. The chain carries TRBV7-2 and TRBJ2-7; 10 bases line up with TRBD1. V gave up 5 bases and J gave up 0 bases; unmatched junction bases: 4. The germline V gene has CDR1 SGHTA and CDR2 FQGNSA. The CDR3 loop spans 15 amino acids. The CDR3 nucleotides read TGTGCCAGCAGCATGGACAGGGGGTTCTCCTACGAGCAGTACTTC. The encoded protein is CASSMDRGFSYEQYF.

This clone was counted between two and nine times. The CDR3 DNA is TGCGCCAGCAGCTTCAACCTTTGGACAGCCGTACTCTATGGCTACACCTTC. This gives the protein CASSFNLWTAVLYGYTF. The chain employs TRBV5-1 and TRBJ1-2; TRBD1 is a possible D gene (6 bases). Germline V gene data show CDR1 as SGHRS and CDR2 as YFSETQ. V dropped 2 bases and J dropped 4 bases, with 21 bases sitting between them. The CDR3 runs to 17 residues.

V is TRBV9 and J is TRBJ2-2; TRBD2 matches at 8 bases. The trim removed 4 bases at V and 7 bases at J, leaving 9 bases unmatched. Looked up from germline, CDR1 is SGDLS and CDR2 is YYNGEE. This CDR3 has 15 residues. The CDR3 sequence is CASSPREGRGGELFF. As DNA, the CDR3 is TGTGCCAGCAGCCCCCGGGAGGGCCGGGGCGGGGAGCTGTTTTTT.

This chain links TRBV7-2 with TRBJ1-5, with 8 bases that match TRBD1. The CDR3 contains 16 residues. J was trimmed by 3 bases and V by 1 base; bases with no gene match: 5. The germline V gene has CDR1 SGHTA and CDR2 FQGNSA. The CDR3, as DNA: TGTGCCAGCAGCTTAGGTTGGCAGGGGGCCAATCAGCCCCAGCATTTT. It specifies CASSLGWQGANQPQHF. Combining the CDR3 with reference TRBV7-2 and TRBJ1-5 gives the whole variable domain GAGVSQSPSNKVTEKGKDVELRCDPISGHTALYWYRQSLGQGLEFLIYFQGNSAPDKSGLPSDRFSAERTGGSVSTLTIQRTQQEDSAVYLCASSLGWQGANQPQHFGDGTRLSIL.

V usage is TRBV4-2 and J usage is TRBJ2-3; 16 nucleotides line up with TRBD2. This CDR3 has 18 amino acids. The V segment lost 3 bases and the J segment 1 base; nucleotides outside the gene matches: 4. Germline V lookup: CDR1 LGHNA, CDR2 YNFKEQ. CDR3 coding DNA: TGTGCCAGCAGCCAGGGACTAGCGGGGGGGCCGGGCACAGATACGCAGTATTTT. Its translation: CASSQGLAGGPGTDTQYF.

The genes are TRBV12-5 and TRBJ1-2, with TRBD1 matching 7 bases. Germline loops: CDR1 LGHNT, CDR2 FRNRAP. J was trimmed by 6 bases and V by 2 bases; bases with no gene match: 6. CDR3 length: 14 amino acids. The CDR3 coding sequence is TGTGCTAGTGGTTTGACGACAACAGGGGATGGCTACACCTTC. This codes for CASGLTTTGDGYTF. Using reference TRBV12-5 and TRBJ1-2 for the parts outside the CDR3, the full variable domain is DARVTQTPRHKVTEMGQEVTMRCQPILGHNTVFWYRQTMMQGLELLAYFRNRAPLDDSGMPKDRFSAEMPDATLATLKIQPSEPRDSAVYFCASGLTTTGDGYTFGSGTRLTVV.

This chain links TRBV7-3 with TRBJ2-2; 8 nucleotides align to TRBD2. CDR1 SGHTA and CDR2 FQGTGA come from the germline V gene. Losses at the gene ends were 2 bases for V and 4 bases for J; bases not matched to a gene: 12. The CDR3 runs 18 residues. The CDR3 DNA reads as TGTGCCAGCAGCTTACCCGTCGCGGCGGGGGGTGGCACCGGGGAGCTGTTTTTT. Translation: CASSLPVAAGGGTGELFF.

The rearrangement uses TRBV5-4 and TRBJ1-6; tentatively, D is TRBD1 (6 bases). V lost 4 bases, J lost 9 bases, and 17 bases lay in between. Per the germline V gene, CDR1 is SGHNT and CDR2 is YYREEE (reference sequence). The CDR3 spans 15 residues. CDR3 DNA: TGTGCCAGCAGCCCCTCACAGGGCGGGGGTTCACCCCTCCACTTT. Protein: CASSPSQGGGSPLHF. Complete variable domain (other parts from reference TRBV5-4 and TRBJ1-6): ETGVTQSPTHLIKTRGQQVTLRCSSQSGHNTVSWYQQALGQGPQFIFQYYREEENGRGNFPPRFSGLQFPNYSSELNVNALELDDSALYLCASSPSQGGGSPLHFGNGTRLTVT.

CDR3 residues: CASRSTWASGGRPEETQYF. The CDR3 coding sequence is TGTGCCAGCAGGTCCACGTGGGCTAGCGGGGGGCGTCCAGAAGAGACCCAGTACTTC. The chain employs TRBV7-2 and TRBJ2-5, with 11 bases lining up with TRBD2. The CDR3 runs to 19 residues. CDR1 is SGHTA, CDR2 FQGNSA, per germline. The V gene end was trimmed by 6 bases and the J gene end by 3 bases; junction bases not matched to a gene: 18.

With regard to this clone: An end of the junction differs from the germline gene, which may be a read error. The chain has TRBV7-9 and TRBJ1-1; 9 nucleotides line up with TRBD1. Germline V gene sequence: CDR1 SEHNR, CDR2 FQNEAQ (reference sequence). There are 15 residues in the CDR3. The chain's CDR3 is CASSSLGTGGPRWPF. The CDR3 nucleotides are TGTGCCAGCAGCTCCCTAGGTACAGGGGGCCCGCGTTGGCCTTTT.

V usage is TRBV11-3 and J usage is TRBJ2-5; D is possibly TRBD2 (6 bases). This CDR3 comprises 16 residues. Germline lookup yields CDR1 SGHNT and CDR2 YENEEA. V lost 5 bases, J lost 1 base, and 17 bases lay in between. In DNA, the CDR3 is TGTGCCAGCAGCCACGTTTTAGGCGGGGCCCAAGAGACCCAGTACTTC. Encoded protein: CASSHVLGGAQETQYF.

The chain couples TRBV29-1 to TRBJ2-7, with TRBD1 as a possible D gene (6 bases). Germline CDR1 reads SQVTM; CDR2 reads ANQGSEA. Trimming cost V 6 bases and J 2 bases, with 11 bases left between them. This CDR3 spans 12 amino acids. The CDR3 region has the DNA TGCAGCGTCATCTGGGGGCCCTACGAGCAGTACTTC. Encoded protein: CSVIWGPYEQYF.

This clone was recorded once. The V gene is TRBV29-1, the J gene TRBJ1-5, with no clear D. The V and J ends lost 5 bases and 3 bases respectively, with 11 bases between them. Germline values: CDR1 SQVTM, CDR2 ANQGSEA. The CDR3 totals 13 residues. The DNA of the CDR3 is TGCAGCGTTACTACAAAGCCCAATCAGCCCCAGCATTTT. Translated, it gives CSVTTKPNQPQHF.

V is TRBV9 and J is TRBJ2-5, with D possibly matching TRBD2 (5 bases). Trimming left V 0 bases short and J 5 bases short, with 11 bases between. The CDR3 is 14 amino acids. Germline V gene data show CDR1 as SGDLS and CDR2 as YYNGEE. As DNA, the CDR3 is TGTGCCAGCAGCGTAGGGACTGCACCTGAGACCCAGTACTTC. Translating gives CASSVGTAPETQYF.

Only one count was recorded for this clone. The chain is built from TRBV5-4 and TRBJ2-3; D call uncertain. Trimming took off 4 bases at V and 1 base at J, with 16 bases between the two ends. The CDR3 loop spans 16 amino acids. Germline V lookup: CDR1 SGHNT, CDR2 YYREEE (reference sequence). CDR3 coding DNA: TGTGCCAGCAGCCAAAACCCTAGTAGCCGCACAGATACGCAGTATTTT. This codes for CASSQNPSSRTDTQYF.

The rearrangement uses TRBV27 and TRBJ2-4, with D perhaps matching TRBD1 (6 bases). The CDR3 sequence is 12 residues long. Trimming pared 7 bases from V and 7 bases from J, leaving 11 bases between. Per the germline V gene, CDR1 is MNHEY and CDR2 is SMNVEV (reference sequence). CDR3 nucleotide sequence: TGTGCCAGCAAGGACAGACGGAACATTCAGTACTTC. Translation: CASKDRRNIQYF.

The chain couples TRBV25-1 to TRBJ1-1; D gene uncertain. V lost 4 bases to trimming and J lost 5 bases, with 11 bases between them. Germline V lookup: CDR1 MGHDK, CDR2 SYGVNS. This CDR3 contains 13 residues. The CDR3 sequence is CASSAIADTEAFF. The CDR3 DNA reads TGTGCCAGCAGTGCGATAGCTGATACTGAAGCTTTCTTT.

This chain joins TRBV11-2 and TRBJ1-1; 7 bases are shared with TRBD1. There are 15 residues in the CDR3. Unmatched junction bases numbered 6, after V lost 5 bases and J lost 0 bases. The germline CDR1 and CDR2 sequences are SGHAT and FQNNGV. In DNA, the CDR3 is TGTGCCAGCAGCATAAGGACAGGAATGAACACTGAAGCTTTCTTT. Its translation is CASSIRTGMNTEAFF. The entire variable domain, with the rest obtained from reference TRBV11-2 and TRBJ1-1, is as follows: EAGVAQSPRYKIIEKRQSVAFWCNPISGHATLYWYQQILGQGPKLLIQFQNNGVVDDSQLPKDRFSAERLKGVDSTLKIQPAKLEDSAVYLCASSIRTGMNTEAFFGQGTRLTVV.

The V call is TRBV2, the J call TRBJ2-2; TRBD2 agrees at 8 bases. The CDR3 is 15 residues long. The V gene's germline CDR1 is SNHLY and CDR2 FYNNEI. V gave up 4 bases and J gave up 5 bases; unmatched junction bases: 6. CDR3 amino acids: CASSGGRGGTGELFF. CDR3 nucleotide sequence: TGTGCCAGCAGTGGGGGTCGGGGGGGGACCGGGGAGCTGTTTTTT.